These T cell receptor beta chains were read from a single sample in a study of cytomegalovirus exposure and HLA in healthy donors. Clones were sequenced by immunoSEQ multiplex PCR, and TCRdb holds only the in-frame ones, with some missing. In the table there are 150,000 to 200,000 clones, roughly 80% of which are singletons. Input material: PBMCs. The receptors shown here come from a woman aged 25 to 39 in good health and CMV-seropositive. Each CDR3 is given with its conserved first and last residue. The D gene is left open where the match is weak.

j_call cdr3_length d_call v_call cdr3_aa cdr3_nt
TRBJ1-1 14 TRBD1 TRBV7-2 CASSLRTTGNEAFF TGTGCCAGCAGCTTACGCACGACAGGGAACGAAGCTTTCTTT
TRBJ1-5 13 - TRBV7-2 CASSRIGVQPQHF TGTGCCAGCAGTAGGATCGGGGTTCAGCCCCAGCATTTT
TRBJ1-1 16 - TRBV6-1 CASSGGRGNVGTEAFF TGTGCCAGCAGTGGAGGCCGAGGTAACGTGGGCACTGAAGCTTTCTTT
TRBJ1-1 14 TRBD1 TRBV5-1 CASSLGQGDRLAFF TGCGCCAGCAGCCTGGGACAGGGAGACAGATTAGCTTTCTTT
TRBJ1-5 15 TRBD1 TRBV19 CASSIGQGFNQPQHF TGTGCCAGTAGTATAGGACAGGGTTTCAATCAGCCCCAGCATTTT
TRBJ2-5 16 - TRBV5-1 CASSLSPGKTQETQYF TGCGCCAGCAGCTTGTCCCCCGGGAAGACTCAAGAGACCCAGTACTTC
TRBJ2-5 14 TRBD2 TRBV7-8 CASSSPSGAETQYF TGTGCCAGCAGCTCGCCTAGCGGGGCAGAGACCCAGTACTTC
TRBJ2-7 15 TRBD2 TRBV2 CASRDGTSDPLEQYF TGTGCCAGCAGAGACGGGACTAGCGACCCCCTCGAGCAGTACTTC
TRBJ2-5 14 - TRBV19 CASSIFNRDETQYF TGTGCCAGTAGTATATTCAACAGGGACGAGACCCAGTACTTC
TRBJ2-3 12 - TRBV2 CASREGRDTQYF TGTGCCAGCAGGGAGGGGCGGGATACGCAGTATTTT
TRBJ1-1 15 TRBD1 TRBV11-2 CASSSPDRERNEAFF TGTGCCAGCAGCTCACCGGACAGGGAACGTAATGAAGCTTTCTTT
TRBJ2-3 15 - TRBV5-4 CASSLGGDLADTQYF TGTGCCAGCAGCTTGGGCGGGGATCTGGCAGATACGCAGTATTTT
TRBJ1-6 17 - TRBV19 CASNAPGGQGYNSPLHF TGTGCCAGTAATGCTCCCGGGGGGCAAGGATATAATTCACCCCTCCACTTT
TRBJ1-1 19 TRBD1 TRBV5-3 CARSLDAGQSKKFPTEAFF TGTGCCAGAAGCTTGGACGCGGGACAGAGTAAAAAATTCCCCACTGAAGCTTTCTTT
TRBJ2-7 15 TRBD1 TRBV7-2 CASSLVGQGSYEQYF TGTGCCAGCAGCCTGGTGGGACAGGGCTCCTACGAGCAGTACTTC
TRBJ1-1 12 - TRBV7-9 CASSPGGPGAFF TGTGCCAGCAGCCCCGGGGGGCCGGGAGCTTTCTTT